These T cell receptor beta chains were read from a single sample in a study of blood T cell repertoires in COVID-19. TCRdb keeps only in-frame clones here, not all; method: immunoSEQ multiplex PCR. The table includes more than 110,000 clones, 75% to 85% detected once. Sequencing used peripheral blood. The receptors were sampled from an elderly woman with active or convalescent COVID-19. Both conserved end residues are part of each CDR3. The D gene is left open where the match is weak. Size is stated for part of the rows, as once, few or many counts, or as a class when the clone is expanded.

j_gene,abundance,d_gene,v_gene,CDR3nt,CDR3aa
TRBJ1-6,.,.,TRBV5-1,TGCGCCAGCAGATCCCCGGGAGGTGGGTCACCCCTCCACTTT,CASRSPGGGSPLHF
TRBJ2-6,.,.,TRBV21-1,TGTGCCAGCAGCAAAGTGCCGACAGGGCACTCCTCTGGGGCCAACGTCCTGACTTTC,CASSKVPTGHSSGANVLTF
TRBJ1-2,.,.,TRBV6-1,TGTGCCAGCAGTGAAGGTTGGGGCAGAGCTAACTATGGCTACACCTTC,CASSEGWGRANYGYTF
TRBJ1-6,.,TRBD1,TRBV29-1,TGCAGCGCCCGGGCGGGACAGACAAATTCGCCCCTCCACTTT,CSARAGQTNSPLHF
TRBJ1-5,.,.,TRBV27,TGTGCCAGCAGCCGGAACAGGGTGGAAGGCAATCAGCCCCAGCATTTT,CASSRNRVEGNQPQHF
TRBJ2-1,.,TRBD2,TRBV6-6,TGTGCCAGCAGTTACCCTATAGCGGGGGGGCCGAATGAGCAGTTCTTC,CASSYPIAGGPNEQFF
TRBJ2-1,.,TRBD1,TRBV10-1,TGCGCCAGCAGTGAAGGACAGGGGGCCATCAATGAGCAGTTCTTC,CASSEGQGAINEQFF
TRBJ2-1,.,TRBD2,TRBV7-2,TGTGCCAGCACCGCCGGGCAAGCGGGGGGGATATACAATGAGCAGTTCTTC,CASTAGQAGGIYNEQFF
TRBJ1-6,few,.,TRBV4-1,TGCGCCAGCAGCCAAGTCAGGGGACACGATAATTCACCCCTCCACTTT,CASSQVRGHDNSPLHF
TRBJ1-4,.,TRBD1,TRBV5-1,TGCGCCAGCAGCCTCGGGACAGGGGGTGAAAAACTGTTTTTT,CASSLGTGGEKLFF
TRBJ1-2,.,.,TRBV3-1/TRBV3-2,TGTGCCAGCAGCCGGGGGGGCGGAGCTAACTATGGCTACACCTTC,CASSRGGGANYGYTF
TRBJ1-6,.,.,TRBV7-2,TGTGCCAGCAGCTTATTGAAGAGTAATTCACCCCTCCACTTT,CASSLLKSNSPLHF
TRBJ2-7,.,.,TRBV10-2,TGCGCCAGCAGTGAGTTTGAGATGTTCGAGCAGTACTTC,CASSEFEMFEQYF
TRBJ2-5,.,TRBD1,TRBV19,TGTGCCAGTAGTCAAGCTGGGACAGCGAAGACCCAGTACTTC,CASSQAGTAKTQYF
TRBJ1-5,.,.,TRBV28,TGTGCCAGCAGTTGGGGGACAAGCAGAATACAGCCCCAGCATTTT,CASSWGTSRIQPQHF
TRBJ2-5,many,.,TRBV18,TGTGCCAGCTCACCGGGGCTTCGGGAGACCCAGTACTTC,CASSPGLRETQYF
TRBJ1-5,.,TRBD1,TRBV29-1,TGCAGCGTTGCGGGACAGGGAACTGGTAGCAATCAGCCCCAGCATTTT,CSVAGQGTGSNQPQHF
TRBJ1-1,.,.,TRBV11-2,TGTGCCAGCAGCCAGGGAGGTTCGAACACTGAAGCTTTCTTT,CASSQGGSNTEAFF
TRBJ1-1,.,.,TRBV10-3,TGTGCCATCGCCGAGGGATTCACCCGGACTGAAGCTTTCTTT,CAIAEGFTRTEAFF
TRBJ2-1,.,TRBD2,TRBV5-1,TGCGCCAGCAGCCCGAGGACTAGCGGGAACAATGAGCAGTTCTTC,CASSPRTSGNNEQFF
TRBJ1-1,.,TRBD1,TRBV7-9,TGTGCCAGCAGCTTAGCCGGGACAGGGGGCACTGAAGCTTTCTTT,CASSLAGTGGTEAFF
TRBJ2-4,.,TRBD1,TRBV19,TGTGCCAGTATGGACAGGGGGCTCGGGGCCAAAAACATTCAGTACTTC,CASMDRGLGAKNIQYF
TRBJ2-3,.,.,TRBV7-8,TGTGCCAGCACCGAACTGAGGGGGGGCTATAGAGATACGCAGTATTTT,CASTELRGGYRDTQYF
TRBJ2-7,.,.,TRBV4-2,TGTGCCAGCAGCCAAATTAGTCTCCAGCGGACCTACGAGCAGTACTTC,CASSQISLQRTYEQYF
TRBJ1-5,.,TRBD1,TRBV19,TGTGCCAGTAGTGGGACAGGGGGCAGGCAGCCCCAGCATTTT,CASSGTGGRQPQHF
TRBJ1-4,.,.,TRBV3-1/TRBV3-2,TGTGCCAGCAGCCAACACAACAGTGAAAAACTGTTTTTT,CASSQHNSEKLFF
TRBJ1-2,.,TRBD1,TRBV7-9,TGTGCCAGCAGTTTGGGACAGGGACGGCATGGCTACACCTTC,CASSLGQGRHGYTF
TRBJ1-6,.,.,TRBV19,TGTGCCAGTAGTATAGCTGGAGGTCGGAGTTCACCCCTCCACTTT,CASSIAGGRSSPLHF
TRBJ2-3,.,.,TRBV19,TGTGCCAGTAACCCTCCGGGACACCAAGGCACAGATACGCAGTATTTT,CASNPPGHQGTDTQYF
TRBJ1-1,.,TRBD1,TRBV5-6,TGTGCCAGCAGCACGGGACAGCCGAACACTGAAGCTTTCTTT,CASSTGQPNTEAFF
TRBJ2-3,.,.,TRBV7-8,TGTGCCAGCAGCTTTCCCCAGGGGATTTCTAGCACAGATACGCAGTATTTT,CASSFPQGISSTDTQYF
TRBJ2-5,.,TRBD1,TRBV2,TGTGCCAGCAGTGCCGGGACAGGGGCCTGGGAGACCCAGTACTTC,CASSAGTGAWETQYF
TRBJ2-5,.,TRBD2,TRBV11-3,TGTGCCAGCAGCCACGGCCGACTAGCGGGGGTGGAGACCCAGTACTTC,CASSHGRLAGVETQYF
TRBJ2-7,.,TRBD1,TRBV29-1,TGCAGCGCAGGACAGGGAAACGAGCAGTACTTC,CSAGQGNEQYF
TRBJ2-1,.,TRBD1,TRBV18,TGTGCCAGCTCAACGGACAGGGCGGGCAATGAGCAGTTCTTC,CASSTDRAGNEQFF
TRBJ2-7,few,TRBD1,TRBV6-2/TRBV6-3,TGTGCCAGCAGTTACCCATCAGGGACAGGAACTTCTTGGCAGTACTTC,CASSYPSGTGTSWQYF
TRBJ2-7,.,TRBD2,TRBV6-5,TGTGCCAGCAGCAAACTAGCGGGGATCTACGAGCAGTACTTC,CASSKLAGIYEQYF
TRBJ2-4,.,.,TRBV5-1,TGCGCCAGCAGCTTCGGAGGGCGAAACATTCAGTACTTC,CASSFGGRNIQYF
TRBJ2-3,.,TRBD2,TRBV7-2,TGTGCCAGCAGACGCGGACTAGCGGGGGGGCCGGCAGATACGCAGTATTTT,CASRRGLAGGPADTQYF
TRBJ2-5,.,TRBD1,TRBV2,TGTGCCAGCAAGCGTGAAGTCGACAGGGGGCTTGAGACCCAGTACTTC,CASKREVDRGLETQYF
TRBJ2-3,.,TRBD2,TRBV5-1,TGCGCCAGCAGCTTGGGACTAGCGGGGGGGACCAGCACAGATACGCAGTATTTT,CASSLGLAGGTSTDTQYF
TRBJ1-5,.,.,TRBV30,TGTGCCTGGAGTGTTTCGGGAGGGTGGAATGGACAGCCCCAGCATTTT,CAWSVSGGWNGQPQHF
TRBJ2-7,.,.,TRBV6-4,TGTGCCAGCAGCTTCTCCTACGAGCAGTACTTC,CASSFSYEQYF
TRBJ1-2,few,TRBD1,TRBV6-5,TGTGCCAGCAGGGTCGGACAGGGGTCTTTAGGCTACACCTTC,CASRVGQGSLGYTF
TRBJ2-3,.,TRBD1,TRBV10-3,TGTGCCATCAGGGGGACAGGTAGCACAGATACGCAGTATTTT,CAIRGTGSTDTQYF
TRBJ1-5,.,.,TRBV18,TGTGCCAGCTCACCAGGGGGGGGCAATCAGCCCCAGCATTTT,CASSPGGGNQPQHF
TRBJ1-1,.,.,TRBV19,TGTGCCAGTAGTTCTTTAAGGAGGCAAAGCACTGAAGCTTTCTTT,CASSSLRRQSTEAFF